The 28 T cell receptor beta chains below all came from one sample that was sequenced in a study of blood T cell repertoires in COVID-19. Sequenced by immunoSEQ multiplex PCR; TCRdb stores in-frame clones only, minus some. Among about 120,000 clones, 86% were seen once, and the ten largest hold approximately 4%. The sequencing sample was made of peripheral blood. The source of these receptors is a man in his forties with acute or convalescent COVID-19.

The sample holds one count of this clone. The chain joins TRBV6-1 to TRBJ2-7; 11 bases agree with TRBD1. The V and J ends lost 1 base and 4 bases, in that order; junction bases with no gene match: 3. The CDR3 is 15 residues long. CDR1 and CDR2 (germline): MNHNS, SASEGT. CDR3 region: CASSEGTGGWYEQYF. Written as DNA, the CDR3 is TGTGCCAGCAGTGAAGGGACAGGGGGCTGGTACGAGCAGTACTTC.

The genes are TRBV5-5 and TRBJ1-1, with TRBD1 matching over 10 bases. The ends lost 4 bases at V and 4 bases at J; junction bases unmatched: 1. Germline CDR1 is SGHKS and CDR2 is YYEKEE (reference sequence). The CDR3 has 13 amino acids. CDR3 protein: CASSRTGGTEAFF. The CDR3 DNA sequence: TGTGCCAGCAGCCGGACAGGGGGCACTGAAGCTTTCTTT.

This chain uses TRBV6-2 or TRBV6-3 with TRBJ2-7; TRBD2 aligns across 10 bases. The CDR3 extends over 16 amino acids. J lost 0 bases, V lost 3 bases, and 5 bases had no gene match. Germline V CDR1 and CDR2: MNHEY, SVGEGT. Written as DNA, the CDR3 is TGTGCCAGCAGTTATCCTAGCGGGGGTAGCTCCTACGAGCAGTACTTC. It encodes CASSYPSGGSSYEQYF.

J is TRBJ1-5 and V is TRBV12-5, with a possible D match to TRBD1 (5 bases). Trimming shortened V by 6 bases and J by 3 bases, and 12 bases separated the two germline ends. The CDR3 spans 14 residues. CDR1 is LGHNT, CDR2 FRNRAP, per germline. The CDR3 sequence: CASGTGHYNQPQHF. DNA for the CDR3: TGTGCTAGTGGAACTGGACACTACAATCAGCCCCAGCATTTT.

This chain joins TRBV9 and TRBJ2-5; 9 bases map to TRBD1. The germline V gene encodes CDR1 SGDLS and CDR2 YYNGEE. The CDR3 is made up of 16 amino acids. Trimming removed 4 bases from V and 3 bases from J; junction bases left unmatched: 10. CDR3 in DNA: TGTGCCAGCAGCCCAGTGGGACAGGGAGGAAAAGAGACCCAGTACTTC. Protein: CASSPVGQGGKETQYF.

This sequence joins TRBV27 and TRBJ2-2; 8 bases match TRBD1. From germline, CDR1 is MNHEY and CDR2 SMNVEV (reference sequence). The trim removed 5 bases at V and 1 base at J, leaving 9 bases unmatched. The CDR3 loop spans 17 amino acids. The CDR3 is CASSHDRDRGNTGELFF. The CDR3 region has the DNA TGTGCCAGCAGTCATGACCGCGACAGGGGGAACACCGGGGAGCTGTTTTTT.

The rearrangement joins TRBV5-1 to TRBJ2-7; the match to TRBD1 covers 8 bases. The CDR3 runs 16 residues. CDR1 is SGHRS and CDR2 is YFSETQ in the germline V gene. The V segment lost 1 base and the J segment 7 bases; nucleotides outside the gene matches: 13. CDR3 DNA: TGCGCCAGCAGCTTGACCCCCAGGGGGCTGTTGGGAGAGCAGTACTTC. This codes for CASSLTPRGLLGEQYF.

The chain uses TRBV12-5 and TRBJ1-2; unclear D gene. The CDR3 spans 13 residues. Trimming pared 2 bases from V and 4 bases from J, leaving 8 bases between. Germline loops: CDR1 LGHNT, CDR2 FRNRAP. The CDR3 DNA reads TGTGCTAGTGGTTTGCCCGGGTTCTATGGCTACACCTTC. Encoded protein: CASGLPGFYGYTF.

The CDR3, as DNA: TGTGCCATCAGTCCCGACAGGGGTAATGAAAAACTGTTTTTT. It codes for CAISPDRGNEKLFF. The chain is built from TRBV10-3 and TRBJ1-4; TRBD1 agrees at 8 bases. J gave up 4 bases and V 5 bases, and 3 bases lay outside the gene matches. The CDR3 has 14 amino acids. From germline, CDR1 is ENHRY and CDR2 SYGVKD.

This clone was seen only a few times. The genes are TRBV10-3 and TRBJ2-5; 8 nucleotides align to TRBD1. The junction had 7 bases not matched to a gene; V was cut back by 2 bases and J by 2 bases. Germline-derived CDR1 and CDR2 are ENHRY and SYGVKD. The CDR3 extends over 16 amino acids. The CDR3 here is CAISEADRAGQETQYF. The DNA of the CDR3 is TGTGCCATCAGTGAGGCGGACAGGGCGGGACAAGAGACCCAGTACTTC.

CDR3 sequence: CASSRPETGYGYTF. As DNA, the CDR3 is TGTGCCAGCAGCCGCCCGGAGACAGGCTATGGCTACACCTTC. This sequence joins TRBV7-2 and TRBJ1-2; maybe TRBD1 (6 bases). Germline values: CDR1 SGHTA, CDR2 FQGNSA. The CDR3 is 14 residues long. Trimming left V 5 bases short and J 4 bases short, with 14 bases between.

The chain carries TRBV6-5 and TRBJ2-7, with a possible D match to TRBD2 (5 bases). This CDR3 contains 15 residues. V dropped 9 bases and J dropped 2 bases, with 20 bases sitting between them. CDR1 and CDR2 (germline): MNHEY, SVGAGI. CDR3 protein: CASNPRAPGAYEQYF. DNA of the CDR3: TGTGCCAGTAACCCCCGGGCCCCCGGGGCCTACGAGCAGTACTTC.

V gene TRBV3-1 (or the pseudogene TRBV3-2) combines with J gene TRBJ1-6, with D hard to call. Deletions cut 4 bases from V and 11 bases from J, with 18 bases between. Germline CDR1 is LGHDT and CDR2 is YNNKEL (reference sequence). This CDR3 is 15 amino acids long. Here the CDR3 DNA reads TGTGCCAGCAGCCCAGATCCGGGGAATAGGGCACCCCTCCACTTT. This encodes CASSPDPGNRAPLHF.

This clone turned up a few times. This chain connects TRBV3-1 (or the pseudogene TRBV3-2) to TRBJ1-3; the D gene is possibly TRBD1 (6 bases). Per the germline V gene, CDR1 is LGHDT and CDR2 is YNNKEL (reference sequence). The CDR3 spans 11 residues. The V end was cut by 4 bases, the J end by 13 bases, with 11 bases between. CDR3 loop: CASSPGRGIYF. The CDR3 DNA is TGTGCCAGCAGCCCAGGAAGGGGGATATATTTT.

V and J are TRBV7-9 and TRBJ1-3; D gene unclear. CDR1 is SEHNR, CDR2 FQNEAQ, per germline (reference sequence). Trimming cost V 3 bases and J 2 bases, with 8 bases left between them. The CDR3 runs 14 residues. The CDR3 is CASSFGEAGNTIYF. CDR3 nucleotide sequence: TGTGCCAGCAGCTTCGGGGAAGCTGGAAACACCATATATTTT.

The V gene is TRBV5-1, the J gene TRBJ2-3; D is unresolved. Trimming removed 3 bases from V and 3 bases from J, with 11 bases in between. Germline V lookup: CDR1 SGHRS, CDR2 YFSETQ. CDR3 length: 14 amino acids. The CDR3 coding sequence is TGCGCCAGCAGCTCCCCGGGTATGACAGATACGCAGTATTTT. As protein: CASSSPGMTDTQYF.

CDR3 bases: TGTGCCAGCAGCCAAGGGGACAGTGGAAATGAAAAACTGTTTTTT. Encoded protein: CASSQGDSGNEKLFF. The chain joins TRBV3-1 (or the pseudogene TRBV3-2) to TRBJ1-4; 7 nucleotides match TRBD1. The CDR3 loop spans 15 amino acids. The germline gives CDR1 LGHDT, CDR2 YNNKEL (reference sequence). The junction had 4 bases not matched to a gene; V was cut back by 1 base and J by 5 bases.

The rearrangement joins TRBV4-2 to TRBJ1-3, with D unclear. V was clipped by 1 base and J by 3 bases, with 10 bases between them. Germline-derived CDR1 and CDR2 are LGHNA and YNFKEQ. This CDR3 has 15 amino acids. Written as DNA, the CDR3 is TGTGCCAGCAGCCAAGGAGGTAATAATGGAAACACCATATATTTT. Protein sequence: CASSQGGNNGNTIYF.

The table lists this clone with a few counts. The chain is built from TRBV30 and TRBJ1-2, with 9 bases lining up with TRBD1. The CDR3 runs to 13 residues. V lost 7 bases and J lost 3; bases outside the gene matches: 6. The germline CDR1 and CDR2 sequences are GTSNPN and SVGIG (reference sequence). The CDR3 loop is CAYTGGADYGYTF. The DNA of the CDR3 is TGTGCCTATACAGGGGGCGCGGACTATGGCTACACCTTC.

The CDR3 protein is CASRDDRAYNSPLHF. Written as DNA, the CDR3 is TGTGCCAGCAGGGATGACAGGGCCTATAATTCACCCCTCCACTTT. This chain joins TRBV5-5 and TRBJ1-6, with TRBD1 identical over 7 bases. Looked up from germline, CDR1 is SGHKS and CDR2 is YYEKEE (reference sequence). The CDR3 loop spans 15 amino acids. The V and J ends lost 5 bases and 2 bases, in that order; junction bases with no gene match: 4.

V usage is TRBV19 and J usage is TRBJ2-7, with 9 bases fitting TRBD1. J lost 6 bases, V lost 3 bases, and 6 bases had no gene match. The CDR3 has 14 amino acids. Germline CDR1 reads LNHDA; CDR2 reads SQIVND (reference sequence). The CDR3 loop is CASSMGGQGGEQYF. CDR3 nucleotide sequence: TGTGCCAGTAGTATGGGGGGACAGGGAGGCGAGCAGTACTTC.

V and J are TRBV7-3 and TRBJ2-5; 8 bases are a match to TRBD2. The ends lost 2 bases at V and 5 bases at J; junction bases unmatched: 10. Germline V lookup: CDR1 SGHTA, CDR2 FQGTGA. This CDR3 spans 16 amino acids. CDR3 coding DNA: TGTGCCAGCAGCTTAGAAGGACGGCGGGGGGCGGAGACCCAGTACTTC. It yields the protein CASSLEGRRGAETQYF. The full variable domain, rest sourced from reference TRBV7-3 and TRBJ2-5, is GAGVSQTPSNKVTEKGKYVELRCDPISGHTALYWYRQSLGQGPEFLIYFQGTGAADDSGLPNDRFFAVRPEGSVSTLKIQRTERGDSAVYLCASSLEGRRGAETQYFGPGTRLLVL.

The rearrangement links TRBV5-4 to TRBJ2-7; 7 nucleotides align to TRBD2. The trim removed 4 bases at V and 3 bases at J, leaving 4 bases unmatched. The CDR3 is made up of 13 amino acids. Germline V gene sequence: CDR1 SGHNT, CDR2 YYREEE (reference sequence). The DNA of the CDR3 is TGTGCCAGCAGCCAAGGGACTAACTACGAGCAGTACTTC. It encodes CASSQGTNYEQYF.

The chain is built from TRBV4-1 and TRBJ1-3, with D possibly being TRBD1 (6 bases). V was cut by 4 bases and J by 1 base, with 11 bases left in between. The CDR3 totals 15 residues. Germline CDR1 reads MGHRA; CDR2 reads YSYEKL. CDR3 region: CASSRAQGSGNTIYF. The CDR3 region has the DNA TGCGCCAGCAGCCGAGCACAGGGATCTGGAAACACCATATATTTT.

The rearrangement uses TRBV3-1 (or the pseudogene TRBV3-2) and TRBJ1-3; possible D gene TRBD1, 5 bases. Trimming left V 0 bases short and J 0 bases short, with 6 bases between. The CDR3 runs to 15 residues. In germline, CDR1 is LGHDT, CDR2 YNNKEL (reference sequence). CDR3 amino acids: CASSQDTGSGNTIYF. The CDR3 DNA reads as TGTGCCAGCAGCCAAGATACAGGCTCTGGAAACACCATATATTTT.

The CDR3 loop reads CASGPLGGVSPLHF. The CDR3 nucleotides read TGTGCTAGTGGTCCACTGGGGGGGGTCTCACCCCTCCACTTT. The chain couples TRBV12-5 to TRBJ1-6, with D tentatively TRBD1 (5 bases). Trimming cost V 5 bases and J 10 bases, with 15 bases left between them. CDR3 length: 14 amino acids. Germline V gene sequence: CDR1 LGHNT, CDR2 FRNRAP.

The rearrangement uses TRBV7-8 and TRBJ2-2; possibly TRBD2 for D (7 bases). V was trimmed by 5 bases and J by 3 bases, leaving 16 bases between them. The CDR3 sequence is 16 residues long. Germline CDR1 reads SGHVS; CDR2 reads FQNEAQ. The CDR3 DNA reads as TGTGCCAGCAGCACCTCGGGGAGGGGGGACACCGGGGAGCTGTTTTTT. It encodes CASSTSGRGDTGELFF.

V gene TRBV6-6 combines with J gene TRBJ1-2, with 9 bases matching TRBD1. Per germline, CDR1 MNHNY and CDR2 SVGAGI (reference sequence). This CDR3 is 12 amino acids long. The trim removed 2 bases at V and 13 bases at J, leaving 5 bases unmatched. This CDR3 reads CASSYTDRGVTF. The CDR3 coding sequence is TGTGCCAGCAGTTACACGGACAGGGGAGTCACCTTC.